What follows is one T cell receptor beta chain and its context. The antigen is unknown. These data originate in a study of blood T cells in healthy people across ages. Findings of the study overall: With unsorted PBMCs, a conclusive comparison of naive versus antigen-experienced cells was not possible. Roughly linear declines in TCR beta diversity per million T cells occurred with age.

PBMCs were isolated at a quantity of at least 7 million per sample. The use of a sample-barcoded 5' primer and a J-beta primer mix characterized a second PCR of roughly 7 to 12 cycles. TCRdb passed the 5' RACE reads through MiXCR, listing each CDR3 protein once. The sample yields about 510,000 distinct CDR3 sequences, about 29% seen once. The same data also contributed to another study, on T cells of mothers and their children. As that study records: The yield was over 8.5 million TCR beta CDR3 reads from each mother and around 3.3 million from each child.

This sequence was found in a boy under 10 years old in good health. Sequenced: blood.

CDR3 protein: CASSLFYEETQYF. CDR3 sequence (DNA): TGTGCCAGCAGTTTATTTTATGAAGAGACCCAGTACTTC. The chain recombines TRBV27 with TRBJ2-5; D is uncertain. The CDR3 consists of 13 residues. V was shortened by 1 base and J by 3 bases, with 6 bases between the two germline ends. CDR1 and CDR2 from the germline V gene are MNHEY and SMNVEV (reference sequence).